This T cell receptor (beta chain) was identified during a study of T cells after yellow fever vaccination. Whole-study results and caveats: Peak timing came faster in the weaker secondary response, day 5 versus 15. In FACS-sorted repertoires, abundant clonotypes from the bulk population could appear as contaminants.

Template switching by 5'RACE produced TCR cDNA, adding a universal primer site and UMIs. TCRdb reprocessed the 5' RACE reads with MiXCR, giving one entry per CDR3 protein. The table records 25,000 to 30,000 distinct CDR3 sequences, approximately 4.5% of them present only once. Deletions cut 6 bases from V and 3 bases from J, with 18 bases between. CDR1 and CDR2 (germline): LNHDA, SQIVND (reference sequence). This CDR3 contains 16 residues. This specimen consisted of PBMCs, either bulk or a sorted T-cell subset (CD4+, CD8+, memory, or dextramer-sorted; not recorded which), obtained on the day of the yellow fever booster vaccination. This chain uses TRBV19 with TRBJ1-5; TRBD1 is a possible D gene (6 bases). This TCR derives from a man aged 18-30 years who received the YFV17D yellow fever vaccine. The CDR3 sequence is CASRPLKGQLNQPQHF. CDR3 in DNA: TGTGCCAGTAGACCTTTAAAAGGACAGCTCAATCAGCCCCAGCATTTT.